What follows describes a single TCR beta chain. This sample was taken from a study of beta chain features in type 1 diabetes. The trim removed 6 bases at V and 3 bases at J, leaving 7 bases unmatched. The CDR3 consists of 15 residues. Germline CDR1 MNHNS, CDR2 SASEGT. Investigators reverse transcribed all isolated RNA, so they sequenced expressed TCRB transcripts. Some clones are missing from TCRdb's copy, which holds only in-frame ones; the method was immunoSEQ multiplex PCR. The data hold around 310,000 clones, with approximately 11% observed a single time. The receptor was isolated from a woman in her thirties in good health. The genes are TRBV6-1 and TRBJ2-1; TRBD2 matches at 8 bases. Sequenced: naive CD4+ T cells from blood. The CDR3 region is CASRARLAHYNEQFF. Written as DNA, the CDR3 is TGTGCCAGCAGGGCAAGACTAGCGCACTACAATGAGCAGTTCTTC.